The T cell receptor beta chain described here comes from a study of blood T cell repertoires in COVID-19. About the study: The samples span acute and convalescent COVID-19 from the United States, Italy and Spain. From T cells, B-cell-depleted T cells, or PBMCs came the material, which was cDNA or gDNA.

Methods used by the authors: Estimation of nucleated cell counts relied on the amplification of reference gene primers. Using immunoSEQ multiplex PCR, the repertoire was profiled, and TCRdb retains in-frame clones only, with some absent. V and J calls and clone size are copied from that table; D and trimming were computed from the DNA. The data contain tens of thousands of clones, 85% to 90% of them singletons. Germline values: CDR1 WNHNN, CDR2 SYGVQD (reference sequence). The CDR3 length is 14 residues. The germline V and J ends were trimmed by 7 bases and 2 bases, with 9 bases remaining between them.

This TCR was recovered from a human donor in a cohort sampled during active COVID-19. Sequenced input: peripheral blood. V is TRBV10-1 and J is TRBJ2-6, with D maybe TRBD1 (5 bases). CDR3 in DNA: TGCGCCAGCACGACAGTTGCTGGGGCCAACGTCCTGACTTTC. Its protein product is CASTTVAGANVLTF.